This T cell receptor beta chain was recorded in a study of identical twins listed by TCRdb under 2016. Notes on the research overall: The study deep-sequenced TCR alpha and beta repertoires from monozygotic twins, unrelated adults of various ages and cord blood to test whether fetal clonotypes persist. To rule out contamination, the twin experiments were replicated at different times with different library preparation protocols. Beyond this particular receptor, the publication reports: Invariant T cells such as MAIT and iNKT could partly confound zero-insertion analyses, although diverse VJ usage argued against such confounding for most clonotypes. Fewer insertions were carried by abundant cord blood beta clonotypes; a weaker similar trend was observed in young adult naive repertoires, while no such trend was observed in memory repertoires. Because the same donors could not be followed over many years, the conclusions relied on cross-sectional statistical analysis. Out-of-frame TCR alpha sequences shared between twins showed an excess of low generation-probability sequences compared with coincidental sharing between unrelated individuals. A weaker excess of twin sharing was found in beta out-of-frame sequences because the signal-to-noise ratio was lowered by fewer shared sequences. In monozygotic twins, recombination models systematically underestimated out-of-frame TCR alpha sharing, but the models matched the sharing seen between unrelated individuals.

Every donor was a healthy Caucasian. The twin cohort consisted of three pairs of female monozygotic twins, all aged about 18 to 29 years. Peripheral blood mononuclear cells were used as the source from which RNA for TCR libraries was isolated. Based on the germline V gene (reference sequence), the CDR1 and CDR2 sequences are LGHDT and YNNKEL. The CDR3 contains 17 residues, cysteine and phenylalanine counted. Only CDR3 DNA remains: 51 bases, in frame from the first base. V is pared back by 0 bases and J by 0 bases, with 12 bases lying between the germline termini. The library relied on 5' RACE. Sequencing used an Illumina HiSeq 2000. Template switching introduced a universal primer binding site; the final cDNA contained a unique molecular identifier, enabling accurate counting of TCR cDNA molecules. Specific primers in the conserved constant-segment region were used to synthesize first-strand cDNA for the TCR alpha and beta chains. Each cDNA library was double barcoded, with a SMART-Mk sample barcode plus Illumina barcodes, to control for contamination. TruSeq adapter sequences along with Illumina sample barcodes were introduced in two successive PCR steps. TCR alpha and beta cDNA libraries were sequenced on the Illumina HiSeq platform with custom primers. The source study handled its data this way. MiGEC was used to process raw reads and extract unique molecular identifiers, and MiXCR was used to find CDR3 positions. For each individual, recombination models were inferred using an EM algorithm with the repgenHMM and IGoR tools. The analysis of shared clonotypes was done with the tcR package in R, with sharing normalized by the product of cloneset sizes. To study raw recombination free of thymic and clonal selection effects, out-of-frame nonproductive sequences were analyzed. In TCRdb, the public reads were trimmed at Q25 with fastp and aligned with MiXCR, with productive beta chains retained. Identical CDR3 protein sequences are pooled into one entry, listed with their most common genes and DNA. TCRdb assigned the V and J calls; the authors' analysis was not used. The table for this sample lists 500,000 to 700,000 distinct CDR3 sequences; roughly 7.2% of them were counted only once. Clones ranked in the top ten supply 1.6% of the sample.

Worth noting for this clonotype: Its antigen is unknown. Per-nucleotide qualities are absent, and no much larger clonotype sits a single base away.

These data were also filed under a second study, of yellow fever vaccine responses in identical twins. According to the second study: According to the authors, in identical twins the way T cells responded to vaccination appeared partly convergent and partly personalized. In the study, vaccine-responding T cell clones were precisely tracked in identical twins.

This clonotype originated in a woman younger than 30 in good health. Sample: PBMCs. This chain joins TRBV3-1 to TRBJ1-5; TRBD1 is perhaps the D gene, given 6 matching bases. The base sequence is TGTGCCAGCAGCCAAGAGTCAGGGGCTTATAGCAATCAGCCCCAGCATTTT. Its protein reads: CASSQESGAYSNQPQHF.